This TCR beta chain came from a study of blood T cells in healthy people across ages. Study at large: There was about one barcoded beta molecule captured by template switching per two T cells.

Primers used in a second PCR of roughly 7 to 12 cycles were a sample-barcoded 5' primer and a J-beta primer mix. Each CDR3 protein is one row after TCRdb ran MiXCR on the 5' RACE reads. The data hold under 1,000,000 distinct CDR3 sequences, with 36% observed a single time. CDR3 size: 14 residues. Germline CDR1 and CDR2: SGHTA and FQGNSA. Between the trimmed V and J ends, which lost 3 bases and 7 bases, there was a span of 13 bases. Per sample, at least 6 micrograms of total RNA were extracted. This clonotype was seen at least ten times. The V and J genes are TRBV7-2 and TRBJ2-1; D is possibly TRBD2 (5 bases). Source material: blood. This TCR was sampled from a man aged 18 to 35 in good health. The DNA for the CDR3 is TGTGCCAGCAGCTTCTCCCGGACTCAGAATGAGCAGTTCTTC. It yields the protein CASSFSRTQNEQFF.